A single TCR beta chain is shown here with its context. The sample belongs to a study of neurological immune-mediated disorders. The germline gives CDR1 MGHRA, CDR2 YSYEKL. The CDR3 has 14 residues. Trimming shortened V by 3 bases and J by 5 bases, and 13 bases separated the two germline ends. TCRdb ran MiXCR on the 5' RACE reads and lists one entry per CDR3 protein. Found here are 46,000 or so distinct CDR3 sequences, around 4.3% of them singletons; the top ten hold 5.7%. The sample consisted of PBMCs. V gene TRBV4-1 combines with J gene TRBJ2-5; tentative D call: TRBD1 (6 bases). This clonotype was obtained from a woman aged 55-70 years with multiple sclerosis. Written as DNA, the CDR3 is TGCGCCAGCAGCCATACGTGGACAGATGAGACCCAGTACTTC. Protein product: CASSHTWTDETQYF.